This T cell receptor (beta chain) emerged from a study of T-cell reconstitution after alpha-beta-depleted transplantation in children. The length of the CDR3 is 15 residues. The V gene lost 6 bases and the J gene lost 3 bases, with 15 bases spanning the gap. Germline lookup yields CDR1 SGHAT and CDR2 FQNNGV. As it was prepared, the TCRbeta library received unique molecular identifiers. MiXCR, run by TCRdb on the PCR reads, gives a single entry per CDR3 protein. The table has some 500,000 distinct CDR3 sequences, 15% to 20% seen once. The receptor was isolated from a human donor who donated a stem cell graft to a child with acute lymphoblastic leukemia. The chain joins TRBV11-2 to TRBJ2-1; a possible D gene is TRBD1 (5 bases). Here the sequenced sample was PBMCs from the stem cell graft donor, taken from the stem cell graft. CDR3 protein: CASRSTYRLYNEQFF. The DNA for the CDR3 is TGTGCCAGCAGATCAACCTACAGGCTCTACAATGAGCAGTTCTTC.